Here is one TCR beta chain with its context. These data come from a study of blood T cell repertoires in COVID-19. The overall study: There were acute and convalescent COVID-19 samples, and they came from the United States, Italy and Spain.

Only in-frame clones appear in the TCRdb table, and some are missing; sequencing was by immunoSEQ multiplex PCR. Of tens of thousands of clones listed, 89% are singletons. CDR3 length: 14 residues. V gave up 7 bases and J gave up 2 bases; unmatched junction bases: 4. Germline lookup yields CDR1 SNHLY and CDR2 FYNNEI. The sequence came from a man aged 80 or over with active or convalescent COVID-19. The rearrangement joins TRBV2 to TRBJ2-7, with TRBD1 identical over 11 bases. The sequenced sample consisted of peripheral blood. CDR3 nucleotide sequence: TGTGCCAGCAATCCGGACAGGGGGCCCTACGAGCAGTACTTC. It specifies CASNPDRGPYEQYF.